Reported below is one TCR beta chain. Antigen: not known. The CDR3 covers 15 residues. Germline lookup yields CDR1 LGHNA and CDR2 YNFKEQ. Trimming removed 0 bases from V and 3 bases from J; junction bases left unmatched: 1. Repertoires were generated with immunoSEQ multiplex PCR, while TCRdb's copy carries only in-frame clones and drops some. The table includes roughly 330,000 clones, around 90% detected once. The data were taken from a study of cytomegalovirus exposure and HLA in healthy donors. Across the whole study: According to later analysis, the same platform produced the 120 validation and several hundred first-cohort repertoires.

Study-level results: According to a subsequent analysis, TCR clusters from the first cohort were inclined to appear together in the roughly 120 validation repertoires. Investigators reported 164 TCR beta chains as tied to cytomegalovirus. Published work reported that the classifier diagnosed cytomegalovirus status with high specificity and sensitivity.

The chain combines TRBV4-2 with TRBJ2-7; 11 bases align to TRBD2. This TCR was sampled from a woman in her twenties or thirties in good health and CMV-seropositive. The specimen was PBMCs. The DNA for the CDR3 is TGTGCCAGCAGCCAAGACACTAGCGGGAGCTACGAGCAGTACTTC. Encoded protein: CASSQDTSGSYEQYF.